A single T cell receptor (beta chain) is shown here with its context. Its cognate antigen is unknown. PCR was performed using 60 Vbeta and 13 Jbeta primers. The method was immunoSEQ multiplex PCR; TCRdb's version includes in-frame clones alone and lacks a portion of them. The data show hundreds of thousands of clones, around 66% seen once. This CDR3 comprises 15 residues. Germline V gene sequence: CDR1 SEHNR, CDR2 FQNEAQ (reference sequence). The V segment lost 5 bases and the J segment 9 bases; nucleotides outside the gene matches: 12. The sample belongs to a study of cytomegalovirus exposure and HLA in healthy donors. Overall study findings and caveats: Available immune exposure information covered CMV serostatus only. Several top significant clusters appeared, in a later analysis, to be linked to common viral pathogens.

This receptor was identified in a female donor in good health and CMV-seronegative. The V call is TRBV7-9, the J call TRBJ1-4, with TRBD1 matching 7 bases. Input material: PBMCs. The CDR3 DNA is TGTGCCAGCAGCACCTCCGGGACAGTCAATCAAAAACTGTTTTTT. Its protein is CASSTSGTVNQKLFF.